The clone carrying this T cell receptor (beta chain) showed up just once. The antigen is undetermined. These data come from a study of T cell responses to AZD1222 COVID-19 vaccine. Study-wide results and caveats: Dominant CD4 TCR responses targeted spike regions 160-218 and 743-854. Repertoires were collected only later (after the peak T cell response had occurred). Mostly white British, mostly female donors; authors suggested clonal diversity may be underestimated.

The data were produced by immunoSEQ multiplex PCR, yet TCRdb's version contains in-frame clones alone and is incomplete. The sample lists roughly 140,000 clones, around 90% occurring once. Germline V lookup: CDR1 LNHDA, CDR2 SQIVND (reference sequence). The CDR3 length is 15 residues. Trimming left V 2 bases short and J 3 bases short, with 11 bases between. Timing groups of about 4 and about 12 weeks for second doses were pooled. The specimen comprised peripheral blood, sampled 28 days after the second AZD1222 dose. This TCR derives from an adult who received the AZD1222 COVID-19 vaccine. The chain has TRBV19 and TRBJ1-5; no clear D gene. The chain's CDR3 is CASSIFAENNQPQHF. CDR3 nucleotide sequence: TGTGCCAGTAGTATATTTGCTGAGAACAATCAGCCCCAGCATTTT. Variable domain in full (rest from reference TRBV19 and TRBJ1-5): DGGITQSPKYLFRKEGQNVTLSCEQNLNHDAMYWYRQDPGQGLRLIYYSQIVNDFQKGDIAEGYSVSREKKESFPLTVTSAQKNPTAFYLCASSIFAENNQPQHFGDGTRLSIL.